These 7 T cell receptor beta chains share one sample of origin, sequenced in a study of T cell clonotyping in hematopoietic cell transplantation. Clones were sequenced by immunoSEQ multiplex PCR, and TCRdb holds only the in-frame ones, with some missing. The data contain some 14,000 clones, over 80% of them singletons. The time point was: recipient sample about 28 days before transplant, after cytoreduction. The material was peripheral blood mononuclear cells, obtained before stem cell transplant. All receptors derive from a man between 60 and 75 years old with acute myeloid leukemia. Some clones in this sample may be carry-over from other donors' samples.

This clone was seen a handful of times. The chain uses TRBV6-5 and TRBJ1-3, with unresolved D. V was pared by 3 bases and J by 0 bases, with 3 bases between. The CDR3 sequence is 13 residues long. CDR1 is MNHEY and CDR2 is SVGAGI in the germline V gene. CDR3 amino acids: CASSYSSGNTIYF. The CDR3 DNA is TGTGCCAGCAGTTATAGCTCTGGAAACACCATATATTTT.

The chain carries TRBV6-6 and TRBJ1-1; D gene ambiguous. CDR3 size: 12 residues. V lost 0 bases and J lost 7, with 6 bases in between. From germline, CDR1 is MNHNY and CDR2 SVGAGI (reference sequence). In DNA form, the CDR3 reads TGTGCCAGCAGTTACTCGGACGGTGAAGCTTTCTTT. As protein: CASSYSDGEAFF.

The CDR3 DNA reads as TGTGCCAGCAGCGCCTCGGGAAACACCATATATTTT. Its protein product is CASSASGNTIYF. This chain links TRBV2 with TRBJ1-3; D gene unclear. The V end lost 6 bases, the J end lost 4 bases, and 7 bases lay between the germline ends. CDR1 SNHLY and CDR2 FYNNEI come from the germline V gene. The length of the CDR3 is 12 residues.

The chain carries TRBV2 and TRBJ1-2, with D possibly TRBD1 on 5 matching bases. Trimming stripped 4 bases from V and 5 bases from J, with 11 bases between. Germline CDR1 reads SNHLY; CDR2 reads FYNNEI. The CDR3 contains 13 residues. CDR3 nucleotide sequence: TGTGCCAGCAGTGCCCAGGGAGGGTATGGCTACACCTTC. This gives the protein CASSAQGGYGYTF.

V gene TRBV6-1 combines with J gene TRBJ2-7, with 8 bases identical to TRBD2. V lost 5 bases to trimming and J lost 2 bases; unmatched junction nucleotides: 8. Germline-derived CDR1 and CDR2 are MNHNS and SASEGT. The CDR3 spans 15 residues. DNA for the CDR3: TGTGCCAGCAGTCCCACTAGCGGACCCCCCTACGAGCAGTACTTC. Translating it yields CASSPTSGPPYEQYF.

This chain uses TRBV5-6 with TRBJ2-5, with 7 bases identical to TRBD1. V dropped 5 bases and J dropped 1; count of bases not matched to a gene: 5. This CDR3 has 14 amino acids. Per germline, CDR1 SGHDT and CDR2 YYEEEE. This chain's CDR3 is CASREQGTQETQYF. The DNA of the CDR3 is TGTGCCAGCAGGGAACAGGGGACCCAAGAGACCCAGTACTTC.

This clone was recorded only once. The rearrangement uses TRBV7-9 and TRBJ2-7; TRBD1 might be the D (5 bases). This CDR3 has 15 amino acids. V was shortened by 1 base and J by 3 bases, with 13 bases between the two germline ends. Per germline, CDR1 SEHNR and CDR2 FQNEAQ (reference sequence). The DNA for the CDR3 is TGTGCCAGCAGCTTAGAGCTCGGCAGGGACTACGAGCAGTACTTC. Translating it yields CASSLELGRDYEQYF.